The entry that follows covers one TCR beta chain sequence. Its target is not known. Germline lookup yields CDR1 MGHDK and CDR2 SYGVNS. V was cut by 2 bases and J by 3 bases, with 20 bases left in between. This CDR3 has 18 amino acids. This entry is derived from a study of cytomegalovirus exposure and HLA in healthy donors. PCR was performed using 60 Vbeta and 13 Jbeta primers. TCRdb's table, derived via immunoSEQ multiplex PCR, lists solely in-frame clones and lacks some. The sample yields fewer than 200,000 clones, about 70% seen once. Findings of the study overall: The majority of CMV-associated TCR beta chains were reported as apparently HLA-restricted in a later analysis. It was reported that the classifier diagnosed cytomegalovirus status with high specificity and sensitivity in both the original and validation cohorts. Sequencing had likely introduced a cluster of highly shared sequence variants as an artifact.

The specimen was PBMCs. This receptor was obtained from a woman aged 25 to 39 in good health and CMV-seronegative. V usage is TRBV25-1 and J usage is TRBJ1-3, with a weak D call TRBD1 (5 bases). The CDR3 spells CASSERGGNGWGGNTIYF. The CDR3, as DNA: TGTGCCAGCAGTGAACGCGGGGGAAACGGGTGGGGTGGAAACACCATATATTTT.